A selection of T cell receptor beta chains follows, all from one sample in a study of T cells after yellow fever vaccination. TCRdb reprocessed the 5' RACE reads via MiXCR and lists one record per CDR3 protein. The sample includes roughly 330,000 distinct CDR3 sequences, roughly 4.3% of them seen just once. The sequencing used PBMCs, collected 5 days after the yellow fever booster vaccination. The source is a man aged 18 to 35 who received the YFV17D yellow fever vaccine. CDR3s include the opening cysteine and the closing phenylalanine or tryptophan. D genes are given only for firm matches. The size entry is marked missing in some rows and otherwise reads once, few, many or a size class.

TRBJ2-1,TRBV5-1,TRBD1,-,TGCGCCAGCAGCTTGGCCCTGACAGGGAATGAGCAGTTCTTC,CASSLALTGNEQFF
TRBJ2-7,TRBV27,-,few,TGTGCCAGCAGTTTCGGACAGTACTACGAGCAGTACTTC,CASSFGQYYEQYF
TRBJ1-5,TRBV27,-,-,TGTGCCAGCAGTTTGGGATTCGGGGGCTATCAGCCCCAGCATTTT,CASSLGFGGYQPQHF
TRBJ2-1,TRBV3-1,-,-,TGTGCCAGCGCAACCCCGGGACCCCTTTACAATGAGCAGTTCTTC,CASATPGPLYNEQFF
TRBJ2-1,TRBV7-2,-,few,TGTGCCAGCAGCTTAGTGTACAGGGACAATGAGCAGTTATTC,CASSLVYRDNEQLF
TRBJ2-7,TRBV4-3,-,-,TGCGCCAGCAGCCGCTTGCCTGGAGGGGGCTTGGGGGAGCAGTACTTC,CASSRLPGGGLGEQYF
TRBJ2-7,TRBV10-2,-,few,TGCGCCAGCAAGGGGGGGCCTAGCGAGCAGTACTTC,CASKGGPSEQYF
TRBJ1-2,TRBV7-9,-,-,TGTGCCAGCAGCCCATCTTTCTATGGCTACACCTTC,CASSPSFYGYTF
TRBJ2-3,TRBV7-2,TRBD2,many,TGTGCCAGCAGGTCAGCTGGACTAGCCGGCACAGATACGCAGTATTTT,CASRSAGLAGTDTQYF
TRBJ1-5,TRBV24-1,-,many,TGTGCCACCAGTCGGACTCTTAGTGAGCCCCAGCATTTT,CATSRTLSEPQHF
TRBJ2-3,TRBV5-6,-,-,TGTGCCAGCAGCTCCGAGACCCGCACAGATACGCAGTATTTT,CASSSETRTDTQYF
TRBJ1-2,TRBV2,-,few,TGTGCCAGCAGGGACACCCCTAACTATGGCTACACCTTC,CASRDTPNYGYTF
TRBJ2-1,TRBV4-2,TRBD1,-,TGTGCCAGCAGCCAACCGCAGGGGGCGCAGGGCTATGAGCAGTTCTTC,CASSQPQGAQGYEQFF
TRBJ2-1,TRBV5-4,-,-,TGTGCCAGCAGCCCTCCGGAGGGAGGCAATGAGCAGTTCTTC,CASSPPEGGNEQFF
TRBJ1-6,TRBV4-3,-,-,TGCGCCAGCAGCCAAGATCGGGCCCACGGGGGATACCTCCACTTT,CASSQDRAHGGYLHF
TRBJ1-5,TRBV12-3/TRBV12-4,-,few,TGTGCCAGCAGTTCCCGGGGCCAAAGGGGTCACCAGCCCCAGCATTTT,CASSSRGQRGHQPQHF
TRBJ2-7,TRBV5-1,TRBD1,-,TGCGCCAGCAGCGGCCAGGGGGCGGGCTACGAGCAGTACTTC,CASSGQGAGYEQYF
TRBJ1-1,TRBV2,-,-,TGTGCCACCAAGCCCGTAATGAACACTGAAGCTTTCTTT,CATKPVMNTEAFF
TRBJ2-6,TRBV6-5,-,few,TGTGCCAGCAAGGGCTTATCTGGGGCCAACGTCCTGACTTTC,CASKGLSGANVLTF
TRBJ2-1,TRBV28,-,-,TGTGCCATTGCCCCCGGACAGAGCTCCTACAATGAGCAGTTCTTC,CAIAPGQSSYNEQFF
TRBJ2-5,TRBV29-1,-,-,TGCAGCGCCCGAAGGGGCGGGATCCAAGAGACCCAGTACTTC,CSARRGGIQETQYF
TRBJ2-1,TRBV5-1,-,many,TGCGCCAGCAGCCCAAGCCTTAATGAGCAGTTCTTC,CASSPSLNEQFF
TRBJ2-5,TRBV4-3,TRBD1,many,TGCGCCAGCAGCCAGACAGGGTCCTCCGGGGAGACCCAGTACTTC,CASSQTGSSGETQYF
TRBJ1-1,TRBV18,-,few,TGTGCCAGCTCTCCAATGGCGCGGTACACTGAAGCTTTCTTT,CASSPMARYTEAFF
TRBJ1-2,TRBV6-5,-,-,TGTGCCACCGGAAAGGCCTTTTTTGACTATGGCTACACCTTC,CATGKAFFDYGYTF
TRBJ1-5,TRBV6-5,-,-,TGTGCCACTAAACCGGTAGGGGGGAGCAATCAGCCCCAGCATTTT,CATKPVGGSNQPQHF
TRBJ1-2,TRBV20-1,TRBD1,few,TGCAGTGCGAACCATTTGGGCCCGACAGGGCACTATGGCTACACCTTC,CSANHLGPTGHYGYTF
TRBJ2-5,TRBV5-1,TRBD2,many,TGCGCCAGCAGCTCCGGAGTGGGCGGGGGGGCCGAAGAGACCCAGTACTTC,CASSSGVGGGAEETQYF
TRBJ2-3,TRBV4-1,TRBD1,-,TGCGCCAGCAGCTGGGCGAGGACAGGGGGAACAGATACGCAGTATTTT,CASSWARTGGTDTQYF
TRBJ2-5,TRBV5-1,TRBD2,-,TGCGCCAGCAGCGGGACTAGCGGGGTCGCAGAGACCCAGTACTTC,CASSGTSGVAETQYF
TRBJ1-3,TRBV7-2,-,-,TGTGCCAGCAGCTTTAACAGCCTCTCTGGAAACACCATATATTTT,CASSFNSLSGNTIYF
TRBJ1-1,TRBV4-2,-,few,TGTGCCAGCAGCCAAGGATTAGGGACCACTGAAGCTTTCTTT,CASSQGLGTTEAFF
TRBJ1-1,TRBV4-1,TRBD1,-,TGCGCCAGCAGCCTAGGACAGGGTGGGAACACTGAAGCTTTCTTT,CASSLGQGGNTEAFF
TRBJ2-1,TRBV25-1,-,-,TGTGCCAGCAGTGAACAGCAGGGTGAGCAGTTCTTC,CASSEQQGEQFF
TRBJ2-3,TRBV18,-,many,TGTGCCAGCTCACCACAGTCTAGAACAGATACGCAGTATTTT,CASSPQSRTDTQYF
TRBJ2-1,TRBV30,TRBD2,many,TGTGCCTGGGAGGACCGATACTCGGTCGCGGGGGGGCCGGGATTCTTC,CAWEDRYSVAGGPGFF
TRBJ1-6,TRBV27,-,few,TGTGCCAGCAGTTCCATTAAAGAGATAATGACAGGATATTCACCCCTCCACTTT,CASSSIKEIMTGYSPLHF
TRBJ2-3,TRBV5-5,-,many,TGTGCCAGCAGCGAGCGGAGTAGCACAGATACGCAGTATTTT,CASSERSSTDTQYF
TRBJ1-4,TRBV25-1,TRBD1,-,TGTGCCAGCAGTGAAGATTGGGGACAGGGGGGGAAACCTAATGAAAAACTGTTTTTT,CASSEDWGQGGKPNEKLFF
TRBJ1-5,TRBV6-5,-,few,TGTGCCAGCAGTGATAATAGCAATCAGCCCCAGCATTTT,CASSDNSNQPQHF
TRBJ2-6,TRBV12-3/TRBV12-4,TRBD1,-,TGTGCCAGCAGTTTAGTGGGGGACAGGCCAATAATCCTGACTTTC,CASSLVGDRPIILTF
TRBJ2-1,TRBV4-2,TRBD2,few,TGTGCCAGCAGCCCGCGGACTAGCGGGGGGGCAAATGAGCAGTTCTTC,CASSPRTSGGANEQFF
TRBJ2-2,TRBV5-1,TRBD2,many,TGCGCCAGCAGCTTGGCCAGCGGGGGGGCCGTCACCGGGGAGCTGTTTTTT,CASSLASGGAVTGELFF
TRBJ2-7,TRBV7-9,-,few,TGTGCCAGCACCTCTCCAAAGGACCGGGGTGGTGAGCAGTACTTC,CASTSPKDRGGEQYF
TRBJ2-2,TRBV5-1,TRBD2,many,TGCGCCAGCAGTCGGTCCGGGGGGTACACCGGGGAGCTGTTTTTT,CASSRSGGYTGELFF
TRBJ2-2,TRBV12-3/TRBV12-4,-,many,TGTGCCAGCACCTCCCGGGCCCTGAACACCGGGGAGCTGTTTTTT,CASTSRALNTGELFF